Listed below are T cell receptor beta chains from one sample, sequenced in a study of cytomegalovirus exposure and HLA in healthy donors. Libraries were prepared by immunoSEQ multiplex PCR; TCRdb keeps only in-frame clonotypes and omits some of them. Among tens of thousands of clones listed, roughly 75% were seen once. Sequencing input: PBMCs. The origin of the receptors is a woman aged 40-49 years in good health and CMV-seronegative. The CDR3 runs from the conserved cysteine through the conserved F or W. A D gene is named only where the DNA matches it firmly. Size is omitted from some rows. Given values are once, few, many or a class for expanded clones.

NA	TRBV2	NA	TRBJ2-1	TGTGCCAGCAGTGGAACGATCACGAGTTGGGAGCAGTTCTTC	CASSGTITSWEQFF
NA	TRBV6-1	TRBD1	TRBJ1-2	TGTGCCAGCAGTGATCTTGGACAGGGTGGCGGCTACACCTTC	CASSDLGQGGGYTF
NA	TRBV30	NA	TRBJ1-5	TGTGCCTGGAGTCAGGATAGCAATCAGCCCCAGCATTTT	CAWSQDSNQPQHF
NA	TRBV30	TRBD1	TRBJ1-2	TGTGCCTGGGGACTCCCCCAGACAGGGGGAGGGGGCTACACCTTC	CAWGLPQTGGGGYTF
NA	TRBV7-8	NA	TRBJ1-3	TGTGCCAGCAGCTTGACAGGCCATGGAAACACCATATATTTT	CASSLTGHGNTIYF
NA	TRBV5-1	TRBD1	TRBJ1-5	TGCGCCAGCAGCATCGACAGGGGTAGCAATCAGCCCCAGCATTTT	CASSIDRGSNQPQHF
NA	TRBV5-1	TRBD1	TRBJ1-6	TGCGCCAGCAGCTTGGGAACCCAGGGGGCACCCCTCCACTTT	CASSLGTQGAPLHF
once	TRBV5-4	TRBD1	TRBJ1-3	TGTGCCAGCAGCTTGGTGGACAGGGGGGTCGGAAACACCATATATTTT	CASSLVDRGVGNTIYF
NA	TRBV6-6	NA	TRBJ2-7	TGTGCCAGCAGTTACAGCAGCCGGGACACCTACGAGCAGTACTTC	CASSYSSRDTYEQYF
NA	TRBV15	NA	TRBJ1-4	TGTGCCACCAGCAGAGATCCAGGGGAAAAACTGTTTTTT	CATSRDPGEKLFF
NA	TRBV4-1	TRBD2	TRBJ2-3	TGCGCCAGCAGCCAAGATCCCCCGGGAGGGCCGGATACGCAGTATTTT	CASSQDPPGGPDTQYF
NA	TRBV2	NA	TRBJ1-6	TGTGCCAGCAGATTGGAGCATCGGGGTTCACCCCTCCACTTT	CASRLEHRGSPLHF
once	TRBV4-1	NA	TRBJ2-5	TGCGCCAGCAGCCAAGTCTTTACTGGTGCTGCGGCTAGCAAATTAGAGACCCAGTACTTC	CASSQVFTGAAASKLETQYF
NA	TRBV5-1	NA	TRBJ1-4	TGCGCCAGCAGCTTGGTGCCAGGGGAAAAACTGTTTTTT	CASSLVPGEKLFF
NA	TRBV23-1	NA	TRBJ2-7	TGCGCCAGCAGTCAATCGAAAGGGCAGGGCGACGGCTCCTACGAGCAGTACTTC	CASSQSKGQGDGSYEQYF
NA	TRBV25-1	NA	TRBJ2-3	TGTGCCAGCAGTGATCCCGCCCTCCTAGCGATTGGCCCAGATACGCAGTATTTT	CASSDPALLAIGPDTQYF
NA	TRBV19	NA	TRBJ2-5	TGTGCCAGTAGTATAGTCGGCGGCCAAGAGACCCAGTACTTC	CASSIVGGQETQYF
NA	TRBV6-6	NA	TRBJ2-7	TGTGCCAGCAGTTACTCAAACAGAGGGGGGGGCGAGCAGTACTTC	CASSYSNRGGGEQYF
NA	TRBV5-1	TRBD1	TRBJ2-7	TGCGCCAGCAGCTATCCGGGACAGGGGTACGAGCAGTACTTC	CASSYPGQGYEQYF
NA	TRBV6-1	TRBD1	TRBJ2-7	TGTGCCAGCAGTGACAGGACAGGGTGGAGGGAGCAGTACTTC	CASSDRTGWREQYF
few	TRBV4-3	TRBD1	TRBJ2-7	TGCGCCAGCAGCCGGGACAGGGGCTACGAGCAGTACTTC	CASSRDRGYEQYF
NA	TRBV2	NA	TRBJ2-3	TGTGCCAGCAGTGAAGCGCGTTTGACCGGGTTGGACACAGATACGCAGTATTTT	CASSEARLTGLDTDTQYF
NA	TRBV18	TRBD2	TRBJ2-1	TGTGCCAGCTCACCCACTAGAAGCGGGAGGGTTTACAATGAGCAGTTCTTC	CASSPTRSGRVYNEQFF
NA	TRBV30	NA	TRBJ1-3	TGTGCCTGGCACATTGACCGCGGGTCTGGAAACACCATATATTTT	CAWHIDRGSGNTIYF
few	TRBV15	NA	TRBJ2-3	TGTGCCACTAAGCCGGGACTCTACACAGATACGCAGTATTTT	CATKPGLYTDTQYF
NA	TRBV7-8	NA	TRBJ1-1	TGTGCCAGCAGCTTAGGTATGAACACTGAAGCTTTCTTT	CASSLGMNTEAFF
once	TRBV4-1	TRBD1	TRBJ1-2	TGCGCCAGCAGCGAAAGAACTACTGGACAGGGCACTGGCTACACCTTC	CASSERTTGQGTGYTF
NA	TRBV2	TRBD1	TRBJ1-2	TGTGCCAGCAGTGTAACCGACAGGGGCCCTAATGGCTACACCTTC	CASSVTDRGPNGYTF
NA	TRBV11-2	NA	TRBJ2-7	TGTGCCAGCAGCGTGAACAGGGCTGCCCACGAGCAGTACTTC	CASSVNRAAHEQYF
NA	TRBV19	TRBD1	TRBJ1-1	TGTGCCACCGGAACAGGGGACACTGAAGCTTTCTTT	CATGTGDTEAFF
NA	TRBV5-1	NA	TRBJ1-1	TGCGCCAGCAGCTCGGACGGGAGGAACACTGAAGCTTTCTTT	CASSSDGRNTEAFF
NA	TRBV6-5	NA	TRBJ1-2	TGTGCCAGCAGTTTAACTAGTCCGTCGGGTGGCTACACCTTC	CASSLTSPSGGYTF
NA	TRBV2	NA	TRBJ1-5	TGTGCCAGCAGTGAGTTGCGGGGGTCCTATCAGCCCCAGCATTTT	CASSELRGSYQPQHF
NA	TRBV5-5	TRBD2	TRBJ2-7	TGTGCCAGCAGGGTGACTAGCGGGGGTGCCTACGAGCAGTACTTC	CASRVTSGGAYEQYF